Detailed here is one T cell receptor beta chain. The target antigen is unknown. This entry belongs to a study of monozygotic twins with inflammatory bowel disease. Study-wide results and limits: Whereas healthy co-twins had higher TCRbeta diversity (inverse Simpson), IBD patients had lower diversity. Possibly reflecting limited power, no difference in repertoire similarity was found between concordant and discordant twins.

The CDR3 sequence is 14 residues long. Germline CDR1 is MDHEN and CDR2 is SYDVKM. Used for each TCR library was about 3,200 ng of total RNA. TCRdb re-called the 5' RACE reads, yielding one record per CDR3 amino acid sequence without DNA. In all, the sample yields fewer than 400,000 distinct CDR3 sequences. This sequence was found in a human donor with ulcerative colitis or Crohn's disease, or a healthy co-twin of an affected twin (not recorded which). Sequencing was carried out using blood. This rearrangement joins TRBV28 to TRBJ2-5; TCRdb outputs TRBD1, but without DNA this stays unchecked. The chain's CDR3 is CASRRGGQTETQYF. Full variable domain (missing parts from reference TRBV28 and TRBJ2-5): DVKVTQSSRYLVKRTGEKVFLECVQDMDHENMFWYRQDPGLGLRLIYFSYDVKMKEKGDIPEGYSVSREKKERFSLILESASTNQTSMYLCASRRGGQTETQYFGPGTRLLVL.